The 29 T cell receptor beta chains below were found in one sample sequenced in a study of T cell responses to AZD1222 COVID-19 vaccine (dated by TCRdb to the early 2020s). Receptor libraries were prepared by the immunoSEQ multiplex PCR assay. TCRdb limited this immuneACCESS table to in-frame rearrangements with V and J called. A share of clones is missing; checked studies link under half to unresolved V genes, and the rest is unexplained. The sample has some 130,000 clones on record, 80% to 90% of them singletons. The ten biggest clones cover 1.6% of the sample. The sample's time point label, in plain terms: baseline before first vaccination. This specimen was peripheral blood, taken on day 0 of AZD1222 vaccination. These receptor sequences come from an adult in good health.

As DNA, the CDR3 is TGCAGCGCCCGGGACGGATACACTGAAGCTTTCTTT. Translation: CSARDGYTEAFF. The gene calls are TRBV29-1 and TRBJ1-1; TRBD1 might be the D (5 bases). The ends were cut back, 7 bases at V and 3 bases at J, with 12 bases in the middle. The CDR3 runs to 12 residues. Per the germline V gene, CDR1 is SQVTM and CDR2 is ANQGSEA.

V is TRBV7-9 and J is TRBJ2-2; D perhaps matches TRBD2 (5 bases). The CDR3 has 15 amino acids. CDR1 and CDR2 (germline): SEHNR, FQNEAQ (reference sequence). V was trimmed by 0 bases and J by 0 bases, leaving 5 bases between them. CDR3 amino acids: CASSLAGTNTGELFF. Here the CDR3 DNA reads TGTGCCAGCAGCTTAGCCGGGACGAACACCGGGGAGCTGTTTTTT.

This chain connects TRBV7-2 to TRBJ1-1, with a possible D match to TRBD1 (5 bases). CDR3 length equals 14 residues. The V end lost 0 bases, the J end lost 4 bases, and 9 bases lay between the germline ends. The germline V gene encodes CDR1 SGHTA and CDR2 FQGNSA. The CDR3: CASSLASGGTEAFF. The DNA of the CDR3 is TGTGCCAGCAGCTTAGCGTCCGGGGGCACTGAAGCTTTCTTT.

The CDR3 reads CASSQGISRGETQYF. The CDR3 DNA reads as TGTGCCAGCAGCCAGGGGATCTCCCGGGGAGAGACCCAGTACTTC. This chain uses TRBV7-6 with TRBJ2-5; the D gene is possibly TRBD1 (6 bases). The length of the CDR3 is 15 residues. V was cut by 5 bases and J by 4 bases, with 17 bases left in between. CDR1 and CDR2 (germline): SGHVS, FNYEAQ.

In its sample, this clone was seen a few times. This chain uses TRBV5-1 with TRBJ1-4, with D unresolved. Germline values: CDR1 SGHRS, CDR2 YFSETQ. V was cut by 0 bases and J by 8 bases, with 11 bases left in between. The CDR3 has 14 residues. CDR3 DNA sequence: TGCGCCAGCAGCTTGGCCGGGCAGGCCGAAAAACTGTTTTTT. Its protein product is CASSLAGQAEKLFF.

V and J are TRBV4-1 and TRBJ2-3; D is uncertain. V lost 0 bases to trimming and J lost 11 bases, with 12 bases between them. The CDR3 runs 13 residues. Germline CDR1 MGHRA, CDR2 YSYEKL. The CDR3: CASSQDETAQQYF. CDR3 nucleotide sequence: TGCGCCAGCAGCCAAGATGAAACAGCACAGCAGTATTTT.

The V call is TRBV11-2, the J call TRBJ1-1; D not resolved. This CDR3 spans 11 amino acids. CDR1 and CDR2 (germline): SGHAT, FQNNGV. V lost 6 bases, J lost 0 bases, and 2 bases lay in between. CDR3 bases: TGTGCCAGCAGAATGAACACTGAAGCTTTCTTT. Translated: CASRMNTEAFF. Using reference TRBV11-2 and TRBJ1-1 for the parts outside the CDR3, the full variable domain is EAGVAQSPRYKIIEKRQSVAFWCNPISGHATLYWYQQILGQGPKLLIQFQNNGVVDDSQLPKDRFSAERLKGVDSTLKIQPAKLEDSAVYLCASRMNTEAFFGQGTRLTVV.

V is TRBV29-1 and J is TRBJ2-3; 8 nucleotides align to TRBD2. The CDR3 spans 13 residues. Per germline, CDR1 SQVTM and CDR2 ANQGSEA. J was trimmed by 3 bases and V by 6 bases; bases with no gene match: 5. CDR3 coding DNA: TGCAGCGTGCAGGGACTAGTAACAGATACGCAGTATTTT. Amino acid sequence: CSVQGLVTDTQYF.

The V and J genes are TRBV27 and TRBJ1-6; the match to TRBD1 covers 11 bases. From germline, CDR1 is MNHEY and CDR2 SMNVEV (reference sequence). The CDR3 has 15 residues. V lost 7 bases to trimming and J lost 10 bases; unmatched junction nucleotides: 9. CDR3 nucleotide sequence: TGTGCCAGCAAGTCGGGGACAGGGGGTCAATCACCCCTCCACTTT. Translated, it gives CASKSGTGGQSPLHF.

The CDR3 is CASSATGGPDTQYF. The CDR3 DNA reads TGTGCCAGCAGTGCCACAGGGGGGCCAGATACGCAGTATTTT. The genes are TRBV2 and TRBJ2-3, with 8 nucleotides matching TRBD1. This CDR3 has 14 amino acids. Trimming removed 4 bases from V and 4 bases from J; junction bases left unmatched: 4. Per germline, CDR1 SNHLY and CDR2 FYNNEI.

J is TRBJ1-1 and V is TRBV7-9; no clear D. Germline V CDR1 and CDR2: SEHNR, FQNEAQ (reference sequence). CDR3 length equals 15 residues. The V gene lost 1 base and the J gene lost 0 bases, with 9 bases spanning the gap. This CDR3 reads CASSLEQTLNTEAFF. The CDR3 nucleotides read TGTGCCAGCAGCTTAGAACAGACACTGAACACTGAAGCTTTCTTT.

The CDR3 DNA reads as TGTGCCACCAGACAGGGAGGTAATTCACCCCTCCACTTT. Translation: CATRQGGNSPLHF. This chain links TRBV19 with TRBJ1-6; 7 nucleotides agree with TRBD1. Germline trimming cut 10 bases from V and 6 bases from J; bases unmatched to any gene: 6. CDR3 length: 13 amino acids. Germline V gene sequence: CDR1 LNHDA, CDR2 SQIVND (reference sequence).

The rearrangement joins TRBV5-1 to TRBJ1-5; perhaps TRBD1 as D (5 bases). Germline assignment: CDR1 SGHRS and CDR2 YFSETQ. The V end lost 2 bases, the J end lost 6 bases, and 12 bases lay between the germline ends. The CDR3 extends over 14 amino acids. CDR3 amino acids: CASSFSSGTQPQHF. In nucleotides, the CDR3 is TGCGCCAGCAGCTTCTCTTCAGGGACTCAGCCCCAGCATTTT. The full variable domain, rest sourced from reference TRBV5-1 and TRBJ1-5, is KAGVTQTPRYLIKTRGQQVTLSCSPISGHRSVSWYQQTPGQGLQFLFEYFSETQRNKGNFPGRFSGRQFSNSRSEMNVSTLELGDSALYLCASSFSSGTQPQHFGDGTRLSIL.

The rearrangement links TRBV4-1 to TRBJ1-1; tentatively, D is TRBD1 (6 bases). Germline V gene data show CDR1 as MGHRA and CDR2 as YSYEKL. CDR3 length: 18 amino acids. Between the trimmed V and J ends, which lost 0 bases and 3 bases, there was a span of 20 bases. CDR3 nucleotides: TGCGCCAGCAGCCAAGATCGGGGGCCAAGACAGGCCGACACTGAAGCTTTCTTT. It codes for CASSQDRGPRQADTEAFF.

In this sample, this clone turned up once. V is TRBV11-1 and J is TRBJ1-1, with D tentatively TRBD1 (6 bases). V was pared by 3 bases and J by 0 bases, with 8 bases between. Germline loops: CDR1 SGHAT, CDR2 FQDESV (reference sequence). This CDR3 has 14 residues. The CDR3 sequence is CASSLGHLNTEAFF. CDR3 nucleotide sequence: TGTGCCAGCAGCTTGGGACATCTGAACACTGAAGCTTTCTTT.

This clone was found a few times. This chain links TRBV18 with TRBJ1-3, with D hard to call. The germline CDR1 and CDR2 sequences are KGHSH and LQKENI. Trimming removed 10 bases from V and 2 bases from J, with 24 bases in between. This CDR3 has 17 residues. Written as DNA, the CDR3 is TGTGCCACCCAGCCGGCCCTGGCGGTTTCACCTGGAAACACCATATATTTT. Translation gives CATQPALAVSPGNTIYF.

This clone was seen a few times. This chain connects TRBV4-1 to TRBJ2-5; TRBD2 might be the D (7 bases). From germline, CDR1 is MGHRA and CDR2 YSYEKL. V was shortened by 4 bases and J by 7 bases, with 16 bases between the two germline ends. The CDR3 spans 14 residues. The CDR3 spells CASSPEGGRWTQYF. The CDR3 nucleotides are TGCGCCAGCAGCCCAGAGGGGGGGCGGTGGACCCAGTACTTC.

This clone was detected only a few times. The chain links TRBV19 to TRBJ1-1, with D perhaps TRBD1 (5 bases). The V and J ends lost 8 bases and 1 base respectively, with 11 bases between them. The germline CDR1 and CDR2 sequences are LNHDA and SQIVND (reference sequence). The CDR3 contains 13 residues. The CDR3 is CASFETENTEAFF. The CDR3 nucleotides are TGTGCCAGTTTCGAGACAGAGAACACTGAAGCTTTCTTT.

V is TRBV6-2 or TRBV6-3 and J is TRBJ1-2; the D gene is possibly TRBD1 (5 bases). The germline V and J ends were trimmed by 5 bases and 4 bases, with 17 bases remaining between them. This CDR3 is 15 amino acids long. Germline values: CDR1 MNHEY, CDR2 SVGEGT. CDR3 residues: CASSDPGTLTYGYTF. The CDR3 DNA sequence: TGTGCCAGCAGTGACCCCGGGACTCTAACCTATGGCTACACCTTC.

This clone was seen just once. The chain employs TRBV4-2 and TRBJ2-1; 12 nucleotides align to TRBD2. The CDR3 is 16 amino acids. Germline lookup yields CDR1 LGHNA and CDR2 YNFKEQ. The V segment lost 4 bases and the J segment 1 base; nucleotides outside the gene matches: 2. For the CDR3, the DNA is TGTGCCAGCAGCCGGACTAGCGGGACATCCTACAATGAGCAGTTCTTC. Encoded protein: CASSRTSGTSYNEQFF.

This clone was observed a single time. The chain combines TRBV5-1 with TRBJ1-6; 8 bases agree with TRBD1. CDR1 SGHRS and CDR2 YFSETQ come from the germline V gene. Trimming at V came to 5 bases and at J to 4 bases, leaving 11 bases not matched to a gene. The CDR3 is 17 amino acids. The CDR3 nucleotides read TGCGCCAGCAGGTCCGACAGGGGAGTCTTGTATAATTCACCCCTCCACTTT. Translation gives CASRSDRGVLYNSPLHF.

In DNA form, the CDR3 reads TGTGCCAGCAGCCATAGCGGGGCGCAGTATTTT. It encodes CASSHSGAQYF. The rearrangement uses TRBV14 and TRBJ2-3; 8 bases line up with TRBD2. This CDR3 is built from 11 residues. Germline trimming cut 3 bases from V and 10 bases from J; bases unmatched to any gene: 0. CDR1 is SGHDN and CDR2 is FVKESK in the germline V gene. Combining the CDR3 with reference TRBV14 and TRBJ2-3 gives the whole variable domain EAGVTQFPSHSVIEKGQTVTLRCDPISGHDNLYWYRRVMGKEIKFLLHFVKESKQDESGMPNNRFLAERTGGTYSTLKVQPAELEDSGVYFCASSHSGAQYFGPGTRLTVL.

This clone was seen just once. The V gene is TRBV7-2, the J gene TRBJ1-2; D not resolved. This CDR3 is 11 amino acids long. Germline V gene lookup returns CDR1 SGHTA and CDR2 FQGNSA. V lost 3 bases to trimming and J lost 5 bases, with 4 bases between them. CDR3 nucleotides: TGTGCCAGCAGCTTCGGTTATGGCTACACCTTC. The encoded protein is CASSFGYGYTF.

The rearrangement uses TRBV27 and TRBJ1-1, with D maybe TRBD1 (6 bases). The CDR3 sequence is 13 residues long. The V gene's germline CDR1 is MNHEY and CDR2 SMNVEV (reference sequence). V lost 9 bases to trimming and J lost 0 bases, with 11 bases between them. The CDR3 DNA reads TGTGCCAGTAAAGGACAGTTGAACACTGAAGCTTTCTTT. Protein: CASKGQLNTEAFF.

This clone was seen once. V is TRBV3-1 (or the pseudogene TRBV3-2) and J is TRBJ2-2, with 10 bases lining up with TRBD2. This CDR3 has 16 amino acids. J lost 4 bases, V lost 3 bases, and 5 bases had no gene match. CDR1 is LGHDT and CDR2 is YNNKEL in the germline V gene (reference sequence). The CDR3 spells CASSHSLAGATGELFF. The CDR3 nucleotides read TGTGCCAGCAGCCATAGCCTAGCGGGGGCCACCGGGGAGCTGTTTTTT.

This chain links TRBV5-1 with TRBJ2-3, with 10 positions matching TRBD2. The CDR3 consists of 17 residues. Trimming took 0 bases from V and 0 from J; bases not matched to a gene: 4. Germline assignment: CDR1 SGHRS and CDR2 YFSETQ. CDR3: CASSLGRTSGSTDTQYF. For the CDR3, the DNA is TGCGCCAGCAGCTTGGGTAGGACTAGCGGAAGCACAGATACGCAGTATTTT.

The rearrangement links TRBV11-3 to TRBJ2-7; D not resolved. V was cut by 0 bases and J by 1 base, with 13 bases left in between. Per germline, CDR1 SGHNT and CDR2 YENEEA. The CDR3 is 16 residues long. Here the CDR3 reads CASSLDFRRKSYEQYF. As DNA, the CDR3 is TGTGCCAGCAGCTTAGACTTTCGGCGGAAATCCTACGAGCAGTACTTC.

This rearrangement joins TRBV7-3 to TRBJ1-1; D possibly corresponds to TRBD1 (5 bases). The length of the CDR3 is 15 residues. Germline lookup yields CDR1 SGHTA and CDR2 FQGTGA. V gave up 5 bases and J gave up 6 bases, with 19 bases separating them. CDR3 sequence: CASSLAQRGSAEAFF. CDR3 DNA: TGTGCCAGCAGCCTGGCCCAAAGGGGCTCAGCTGAAGCTTTCTTT.

The chain uses TRBV19 and TRBJ1-3; 10 bases map to TRBD1. Looked up from germline, CDR1 is LNHDA and CDR2 is SQIVND (reference sequence). The CDR3 contains 16 residues. The V gene end was trimmed by 2 bases and the J gene end by 4 bases; junction bases not matched to a gene: 5. As DNA, the CDR3 is TGTGCCAGTAGTATAAGACAGGGGGCGTCGGGAAACACCATATATTTT. Translation: CASSIRQGASGNTIYF.